This T cell receptor (beta chain) is drawn from a study of control samples from healthy donors and cancer patients. This table comes from immunoSEQ multiplex PCR, and its TCRdb copy is limited to in-frame clones, with some not included. The sample consists of around 150,000 clones, roughly 90% of them appearing once. The ends lost 3 bases at V and 6 bases at J; junction bases unmatched: 8. Germline V lookup: CDR1 LNHDA, CDR2 SQIVND (reference sequence). The CDR3 covers 16 residues. This receptor was identified in a man between 25 and 39 years old in good health. The V and J genes are TRBV19 and TRBJ1-3; 10 nucleotides align to TRBD1. Source material: blood. For the CDR3, the DNA is TGTGCCAGTAGTATCCTGGACAGGGGGAACTCAAACACCATATATTTT. Its protein product is CASSILDRGNSNTIYF.